The clone carrying this T cell receptor (beta chain) was recorded at least ten times. The investigators amplified TCR beta CDR3 regions from RNA transcripts. Initially, a first-round RT-PCR of the TCR CDR3 employed the HTBI primer set. From the multiplex PCR reads, TCRdb called clonotypes with MiXCR, one entry per CDR3 protein. The sample lists hundreds of thousands of distinct CDR3 sequences; roughly 17% were seen once. Over 18 months, lack of ophthalmopathy progression marked Graves' hyperthyroidism as stable. Newly diagnosed hyperthyroidism, duration under 2 months, in patients aged 18 to 65. The sample is drawn from a study of T cells in Graves' hyperthyroidism and ophthalmopathy. Looking at the study overall: Peripheral blood samples were taken at initial diagnosis, prior to any treatment.

The length of the CDR3 is 15 residues. The germline gives CDR1 MNHEY, CDR2 SMNVEV (reference sequence). Trimming cost V 3 bases and J 5 bases, with 17 bases left between them. The sequenced sample consisted of blood. The chain links TRBV27 to TRBJ2-7; tentative D call: TRBD2 (6 bases). The source is a woman under 40 with Graves' hyperthyroidism. The CDR3 DNA sequence: TGTGCCAGCAGTTTTGGGGGGTATTTCGGGGACGAGCAGTACTTC. It encodes CASSFGGYFGDEQYF.